This T cell receptor beta chain was profiled in a study of T cell responses to AZD1222 COVID-19 vaccine. Generated by immunoSEQ multiplex PCR, the TCRdb table keeps only in-frame clones and is missing some. Of 150,000 to 200,000 clones in the sample, 85% to 90% were seen once. General observations from the study: Spike-specific TCR breadth and depth were elevated following two AZD1222 doses. White British donors predominated, females outnumbered males, and clonal diversity was possibly underestimated. Per reports, nearly half of all spike-specific TCRs target regions that are unmutated in variants.

A remark on this clone: Antigen unknown.

The clonotype comes from an adult in good health. The specimen comprised peripheral blood, sampled on day 0 of AZD1222 vaccination.

Here the CDR3 DNA reads TGTGCCAGCTCTCTACTTCAAGAGACCCAGTACTTC. It is translated as CASSLLQETQYF. The rearrangement joins TRBV18 to TRBJ2-5, with D unclear. Germline V gene sequence: CDR1 KGHSH, CDR2 LQKENI. CDR3 length: 12 residues. Trimming took off 6 bases at V and 2 bases at J, with 7 bases between the two ends.